This T cell receptor (beta chain) was captured by sequencing in a study of blood T cell repertoires in COVID-19. Study context: Samples taken during acute and convalescent COVID-19 were collected in the United States, Italy and Spain. From T cells, B-cell-depleted T cells, or PBMCs came the material, which was cDNA or gDNA.

Authors' processing steps: Scientists estimated how many nucleated cells there were by amplifying reference gene primers. Some clones are missing from TCRdb's copy, which holds only in-frame ones; the method was immunoSEQ multiplex PCR. The DNA gave D and trimming, while V, J and clone size come from that table. This table has 200,000 to 250,000 clones, around three quarters appearing once. After removal of 4 bases from V and 5 bases from J, the junction contained 7 bases not matched to a gene. Germline V gene lookup returns CDR1 MNHEY and CDR2 SVGEGT. This CDR3 comprises 14 residues. The genes are TRBV6-2 or TRBV6-3 and TRBJ2-5; TRBD2 agrees at 7 bases. The material sequenced was peripheral blood. This clonotype was sampled from a woman between 65 and 79 years old with acute or convalescent COVID-19. CDR3 coding DNA: TGTGCCAGCAGTTTTGAAGCGGGAACGGAGACCCAGTACTTC. Protein sequence: CASSFEAGTETQYF.